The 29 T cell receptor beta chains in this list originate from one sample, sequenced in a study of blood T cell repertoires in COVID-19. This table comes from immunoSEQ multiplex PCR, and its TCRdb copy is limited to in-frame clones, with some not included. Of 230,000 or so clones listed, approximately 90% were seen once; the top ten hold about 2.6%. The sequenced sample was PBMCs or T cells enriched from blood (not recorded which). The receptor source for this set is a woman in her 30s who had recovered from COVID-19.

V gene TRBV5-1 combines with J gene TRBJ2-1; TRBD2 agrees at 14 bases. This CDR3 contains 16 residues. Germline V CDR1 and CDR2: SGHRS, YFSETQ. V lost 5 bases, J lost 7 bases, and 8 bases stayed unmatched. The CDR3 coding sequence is TGCGCCAGCAGTATCGGACTAGCGGGGGGAGGGAATGAGCAGTTCTTC. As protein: CASSIGLAGGGNEQFF.

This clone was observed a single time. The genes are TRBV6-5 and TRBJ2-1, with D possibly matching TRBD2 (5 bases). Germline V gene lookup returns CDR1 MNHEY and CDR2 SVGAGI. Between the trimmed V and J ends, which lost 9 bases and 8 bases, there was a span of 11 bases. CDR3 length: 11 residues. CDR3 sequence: CASSRADEQFF. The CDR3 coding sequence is TGTGCCAGTTCTAGAGCGGATGAGCAGTTCTTC.

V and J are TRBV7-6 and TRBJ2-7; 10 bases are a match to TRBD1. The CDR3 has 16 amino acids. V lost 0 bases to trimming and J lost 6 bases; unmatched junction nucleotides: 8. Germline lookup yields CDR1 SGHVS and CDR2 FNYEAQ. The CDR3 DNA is TGTGCCAGCAGCTTAGCAGGGGGACAGGGGTTGTTCGAGCAGTACTTC. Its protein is CASSLAGGQGLFEQYF.

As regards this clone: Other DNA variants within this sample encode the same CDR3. CDR3 in amino acids: CASSQAQGSYGYTF. DNA for the CDR3: TGCGCCAGCAGCCAGGCACAGGGGTCCTATGGCTACACCTTC. This rearrangement joins TRBV4-3 to TRBJ1-2; TRBD1 agrees at 7 bases. This CDR3 is built from 14 residues. The germline CDR1 and CDR2 sequences are LGHNA and YSLEER. V dropped 3 bases and J dropped 4; count of bases not matched to a gene: 5.

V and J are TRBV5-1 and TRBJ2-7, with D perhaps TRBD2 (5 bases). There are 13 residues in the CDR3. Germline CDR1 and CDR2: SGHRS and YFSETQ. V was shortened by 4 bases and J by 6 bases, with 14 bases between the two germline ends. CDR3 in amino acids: CASSRTSRREQYF. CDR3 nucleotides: TGCGCCAGCAGCCGGACTTCTCGTCGCGAGCAGTACTTC.

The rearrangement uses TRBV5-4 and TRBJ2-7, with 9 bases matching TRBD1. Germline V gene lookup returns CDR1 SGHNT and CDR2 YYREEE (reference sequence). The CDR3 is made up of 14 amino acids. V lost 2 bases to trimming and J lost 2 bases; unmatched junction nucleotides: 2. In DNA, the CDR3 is TGTGCCAGCAGCTTCCGGACAGGGGCCTACGAGCAGTACTTC. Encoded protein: CASSFRTGAYEQYF. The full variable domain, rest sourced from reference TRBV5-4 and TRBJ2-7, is ETGVTQSPTHLIKTRGQQVTLRCSSQSGHNTVSWYQQALGQGPQFIFQYYREEENGRGNFPPRFSGLQFPNYSSELNVNALELDDSALYLCASSFRTGAYEQYFGPGTRLTVT.

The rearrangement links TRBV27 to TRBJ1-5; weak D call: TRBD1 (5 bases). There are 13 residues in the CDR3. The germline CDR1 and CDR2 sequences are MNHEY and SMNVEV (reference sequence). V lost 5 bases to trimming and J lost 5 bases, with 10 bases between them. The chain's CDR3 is CASSPGGDQPQHF. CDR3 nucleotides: TGTGCCAGCAGTCCCGGGGGGGATCAGCCCCAGCATTTT.

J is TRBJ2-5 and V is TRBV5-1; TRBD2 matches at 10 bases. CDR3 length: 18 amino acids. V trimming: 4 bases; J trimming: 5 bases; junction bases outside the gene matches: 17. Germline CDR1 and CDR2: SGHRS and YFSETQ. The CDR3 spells CASSGEQREGRGPETQYF. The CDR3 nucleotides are TGCGCCAGCAGCGGGGAACAGCGGGAGGGGAGGGGACCGGAGACCCAGTACTTC.

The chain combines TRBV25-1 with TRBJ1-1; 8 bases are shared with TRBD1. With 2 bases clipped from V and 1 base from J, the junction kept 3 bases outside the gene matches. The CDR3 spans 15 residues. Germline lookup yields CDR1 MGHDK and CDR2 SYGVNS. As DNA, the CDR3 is TGTGCCAGCAGTGAACCCGGACAGGGGAACACTGAAGCTTTCTTT. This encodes CASSEPGQGNTEAFF.

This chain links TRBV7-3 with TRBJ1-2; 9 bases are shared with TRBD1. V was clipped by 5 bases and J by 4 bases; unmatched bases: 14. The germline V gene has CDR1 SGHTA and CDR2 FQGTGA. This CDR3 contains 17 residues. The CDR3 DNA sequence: TGTGCCAGCAGCCTGACCGGGACAGGGCGTTCCTCCTATGGCTACACCTTC. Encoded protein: CASSLTGTGRSSYGYTF.

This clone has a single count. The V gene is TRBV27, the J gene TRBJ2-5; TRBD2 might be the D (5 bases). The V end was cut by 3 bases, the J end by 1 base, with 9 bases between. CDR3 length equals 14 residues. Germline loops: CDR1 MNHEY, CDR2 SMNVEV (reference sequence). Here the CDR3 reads CASSFRSGQETQYF. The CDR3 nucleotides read TGTGCCAGCAGTTTCCGGAGCGGCCAAGAGACCCAGTACTTC.

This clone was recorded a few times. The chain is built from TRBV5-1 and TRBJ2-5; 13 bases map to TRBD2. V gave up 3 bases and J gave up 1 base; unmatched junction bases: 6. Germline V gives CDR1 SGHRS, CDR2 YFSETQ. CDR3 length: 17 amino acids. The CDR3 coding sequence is TGCGCCAGCAGCTCCGGGACTAGCGGGGTAGGCCAAGAGACCCAGTACTTC. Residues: CASSSGTSGVGQETQYF.

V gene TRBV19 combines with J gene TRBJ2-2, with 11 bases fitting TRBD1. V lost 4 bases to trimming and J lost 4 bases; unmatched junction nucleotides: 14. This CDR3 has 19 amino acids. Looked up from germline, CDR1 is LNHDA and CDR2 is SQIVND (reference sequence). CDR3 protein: CASSTLRTGGWVPTGELFF. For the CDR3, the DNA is TGTGCCAGTAGTACCCTCCGGACAGGGGGCTGGGTTCCCACCGGGGAGCTGTTTTTT. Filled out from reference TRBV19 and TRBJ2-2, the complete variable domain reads DGGITQSPKYLFRKEGQNVTLSCEQNLNHDAMYWYRQDPGQGLRLIYYSQIVNDFQKGDIAEGYSVSREKKESFPLTVTSAQKNPTAFYLCASSTLRTGGWVPTGELFFGEGSRLTVL.

The CDR3 nucleotides read TGTGCCAGCAGTTACGGGGCAGGAGTCCACGAGCAGTACTTC. It translates to CASSYGAGVHEQYF. The chain carries TRBV6-2 or TRBV6-3 and TRBJ2-7; maybe TRBD1 (5 bases). The CDR3 sequence is 14 residues long. The germline V and J ends were trimmed by 2 bases and 5 bases, with 13 bases remaining between them. The germline V gene encodes CDR1 MNHEY and CDR2 SVGEGT.

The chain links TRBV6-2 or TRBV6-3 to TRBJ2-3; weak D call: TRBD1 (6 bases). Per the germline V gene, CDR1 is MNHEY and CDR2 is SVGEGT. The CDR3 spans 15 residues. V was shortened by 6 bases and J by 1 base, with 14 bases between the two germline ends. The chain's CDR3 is CASSPDRLGTDTQYF. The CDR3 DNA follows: TGTGCCAGCAGCCCCGACAGGCTTGGCACAGATACGCAGTATTTT.

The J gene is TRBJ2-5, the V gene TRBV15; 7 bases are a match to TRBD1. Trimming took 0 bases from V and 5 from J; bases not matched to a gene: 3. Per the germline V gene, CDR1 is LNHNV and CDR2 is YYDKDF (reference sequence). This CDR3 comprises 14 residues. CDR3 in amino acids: CATSRERGLETQYF. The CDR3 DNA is TGTGCCACCAGCAGAGAAAGGGGGCTTGAGACCCAGTACTTC. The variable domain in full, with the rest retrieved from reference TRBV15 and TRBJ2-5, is DAMVIQNPRYQVTQFGKPVTLSCSQTLNHNVMYWYQQKSSQAPKLLFHYYDKDFNNEADTPDNFQSRRPNTSFCFLDIRSPGLGDTAMYLCATSRERGLETQYFGPGTRLLVL.

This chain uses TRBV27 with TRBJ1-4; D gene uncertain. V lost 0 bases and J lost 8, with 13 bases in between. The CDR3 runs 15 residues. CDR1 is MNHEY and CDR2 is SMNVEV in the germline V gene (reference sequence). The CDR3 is CASSLSDRGREKLFF. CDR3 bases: TGTGCCAGCAGTTTATCCGACCGCGGTCGGGAAAAACTGTTTTTT.

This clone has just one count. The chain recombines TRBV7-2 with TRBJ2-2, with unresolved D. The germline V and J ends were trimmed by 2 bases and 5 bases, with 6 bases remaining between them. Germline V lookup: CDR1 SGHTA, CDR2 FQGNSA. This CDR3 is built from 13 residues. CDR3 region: CASSLSDTGELFF. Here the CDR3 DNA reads TGTGCCAGCAGCTTAAGCGATACCGGGGAGCTGTTTTTT.

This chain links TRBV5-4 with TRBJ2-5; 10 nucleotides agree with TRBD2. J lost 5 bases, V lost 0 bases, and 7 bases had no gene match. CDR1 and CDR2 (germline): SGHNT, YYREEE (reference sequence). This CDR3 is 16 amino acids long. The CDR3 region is CASSLDGAGGFETQYF. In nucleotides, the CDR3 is TGTGCCAGCAGCTTGGATGGAGCGGGGGGGTTTGAGACCCAGTACTTC.

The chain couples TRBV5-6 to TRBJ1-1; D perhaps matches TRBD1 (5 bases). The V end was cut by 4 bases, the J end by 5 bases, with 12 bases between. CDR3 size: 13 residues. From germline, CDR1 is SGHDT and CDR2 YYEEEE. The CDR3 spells CASSRREGTEAFF. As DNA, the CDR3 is TGTGCCAGCAGCCGCAGGGAAGGTACTGAAGCTTTCTTT.

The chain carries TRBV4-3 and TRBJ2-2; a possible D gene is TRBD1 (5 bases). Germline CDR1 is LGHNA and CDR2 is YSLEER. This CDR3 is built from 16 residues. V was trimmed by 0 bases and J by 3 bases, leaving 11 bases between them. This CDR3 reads CASSQEKGPYTGELFF. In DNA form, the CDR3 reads TGCGCCAGCAGCCAAGAAAAGGGGCCGTACACCGGGGAGCTGTTTTTT.

The DNA of the CDR3 is TGTGCCAGCAAATCGGCCCGCGGTTCACCCCTCCACTTT. Translated, it gives CASKSARGSPLHF. The V and J genes are TRBV5-6 and TRBJ1-6, with D hard to call. This CDR3 contains 13 residues. CDR1 is SGHDT, CDR2 YYEEEE, per germline. V shed 6 bases and J shed 9 bases, with 13 bases lying between them.

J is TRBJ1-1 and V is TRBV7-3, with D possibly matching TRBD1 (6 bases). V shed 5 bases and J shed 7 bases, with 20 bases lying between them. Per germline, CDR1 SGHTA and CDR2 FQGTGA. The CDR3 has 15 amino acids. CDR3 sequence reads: CASSPAPGARFEAFF. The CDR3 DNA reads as TGTGCCAGCAGCCCTGCCCCAGGGGCCAGGTTTGAAGCTTTCTTT.

CDR3 loop: CASRQRSVFYGYTF. The CDR3, as DNA: TGTGCCAGCCGTCAGCGTAGTGTATTCTATGGCTACACCTTC. The chain couples TRBV6-5 to TRBJ1-2; D call uncertain. The CDR3 has 14 residues. Germline CDR1 is MNHEY and CDR2 is SVGAGI. V lost 8 bases and J 4 bases, leaving 17 bases between the germline ends.

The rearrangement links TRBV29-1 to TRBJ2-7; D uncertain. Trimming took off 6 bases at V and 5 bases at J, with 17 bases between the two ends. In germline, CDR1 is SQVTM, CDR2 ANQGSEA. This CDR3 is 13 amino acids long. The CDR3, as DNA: TGCAGCGTAGTTCGTCTCGGGTTGGACGAGCAGTACTTC. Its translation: CSVVRLGLDEQYF.

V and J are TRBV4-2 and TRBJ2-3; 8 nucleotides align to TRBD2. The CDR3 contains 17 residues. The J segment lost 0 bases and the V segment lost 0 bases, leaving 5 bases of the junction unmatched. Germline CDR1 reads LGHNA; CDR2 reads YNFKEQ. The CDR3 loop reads CASSQERTGGSTDTQYF. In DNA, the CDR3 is TGTGCCAGCAGCCAAGAGCGAACGGGGGGGAGCACAGATACGCAGTATTTT.

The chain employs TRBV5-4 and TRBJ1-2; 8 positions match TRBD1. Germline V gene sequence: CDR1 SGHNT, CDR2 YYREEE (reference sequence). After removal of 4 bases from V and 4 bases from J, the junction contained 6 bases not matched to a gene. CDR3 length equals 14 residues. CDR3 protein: CASSAGQVVYGYTF. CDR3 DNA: TGTGCCAGCAGCGCGGGACAGGTGGTCTATGGCTACACCTTC.

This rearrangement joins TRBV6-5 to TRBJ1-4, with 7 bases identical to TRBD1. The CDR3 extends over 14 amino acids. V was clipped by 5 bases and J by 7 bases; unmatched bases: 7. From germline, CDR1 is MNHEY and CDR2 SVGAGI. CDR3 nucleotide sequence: TGTGCCAGCAGTAATAGGGGGCAAGGTGAAAAACTGTTTTTT. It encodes CASSNRGQGEKLFF.

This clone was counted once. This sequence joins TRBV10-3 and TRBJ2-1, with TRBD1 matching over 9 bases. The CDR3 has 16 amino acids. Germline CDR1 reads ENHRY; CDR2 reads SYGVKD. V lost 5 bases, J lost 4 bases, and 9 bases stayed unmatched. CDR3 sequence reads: CAISRTGAPLYNEQFF. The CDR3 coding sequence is TGTGCCATCAGTAGGACAGGGGCCCCTCTATACAATGAGCAGTTCTTC.